Following are 30 T cell receptor beta chains from one sample sequenced in a study of OX40 agonist ivuxolimab in advanced cancers. The assay was immunoSEQ multiplex PCR, and TCRdb's table has in-frame clones only and misses some. The sample has 60,000 to 65,000 clones, roughly four fifths seen once. The source material was CD4+ or CD8+ T cells sorted from blood, sampled in a trial of the OX40 agonist ivuxolimab. The receptor set was obtained from an adult with an advanced solid tumor such as melanoma, head and neck, liver or kidney cancer.

The V gene is TRBV5-4, the J gene TRBJ1-6, with a tentative D call TRBD1 (5 bases). V lost 2 bases and J lost 0, with 18 bases in between. This CDR3 region has 19 residues. Germline assignment: CDR1 SGHNT and CDR2 YYREEE (reference sequence). CDR3 in amino acids: CASSFKGTGGSSYNSPLHF. The CDR3 DNA reads as TGTGCCAGCAGCTTTAAGGGAACGGGGGGGAGCTCCTATAATTCACCCCTCCACTTT.

The chain employs TRBV19 and TRBJ1-1, with D possibly being TRBD1 (5 bases). The length of the CDR3 is 14 residues. Trimming left V 5 bases short and J 6 bases short, with 16 bases between. Germline lookup yields CDR1 LNHDA and CDR2 SQIVND (reference sequence). CDR3 DNA sequence: TGTGCCAGTAGTGGGGGGATTTTTTATGCTGAAGCTTTCTTT. It encodes CASSGGIFYAEAFF.

In nucleotides, the CDR3 is TGTGCCATCAGTGAAAGCACAGATACGCAGTATTTT. Protein sequence: CAISESTDTQYF. The rearrangement joins TRBV10-3 to TRBJ2-3; D is undetermined. The V end was cut by 3 bases, the J end by 0 bases, with 1 base between. The CDR3 is 12 residues long. Germline assignment: CDR1 ENHRY and CDR2 SYGVKD.

The rearrangement links TRBV7-9 to TRBJ2-7; D unresolved. The CDR3 length is 13 residues. Looked up from germline, CDR1 is SEHNR and CDR2 is FQNEAQ (reference sequence). V gave up 1 base and J gave up 5 bases, with 9 bases separating them. CDR3 residues: CASSLGPSNEQYF. Written as DNA, the CDR3 is TGTGCCAGCAGCTTAGGTCCCTCGAACGAGCAGTACTTC.

The chain links TRBV29-1 to TRBJ2-1; 9 bases fit TRBD2. The trim removed 2 bases at V and 0 bases at J, leaving 5 bases unmatched. Germline V gene data show CDR1 as SQVTM and CDR2 as ANQGSEA. The CDR3 loop spans 16 amino acids. The CDR3 protein is CSVEPFSGSSYNEQFF. CDR3 coding DNA: TGCAGCGTTGAACCTTTTAGCGGGAGCTCCTACAATGAGCAGTTCTTC.

The genes are TRBV5-1 and TRBJ2-5, with D perhaps matching TRBD1 or TRBD2 (6 bases each). V gave up 2 bases and J gave up 5 bases, with 16 bases separating them. This CDR3 region has 15 residues. Germline V lookup: CDR1 SGHRS, CDR2 YFSETQ. This CDR3 reads CASSLGGYPPETQYF. For the CDR3, the DNA is TGCGCCAGCAGCTTAGGGGGGTACCCGCCGGAGACCCAGTACTTC. Filled out from reference TRBV5-1 and TRBJ2-5, the complete variable domain reads KAGVTQTPRYLIKTRGQQVTLSCSPISGHRSVSWYQQTPGQGLQFLFEYFSETQRNKGNFPGRFSGRQFSNSRSEMNVSTLELGDSALYLCASSLGGYPPETQYFGPGTRLLVL.

This chain connects TRBV7-2 to TRBJ2-7, with a weak D call TRBD1 (5 bases). Trimming stripped 0 bases from V and 2 bases from J, with 8 bases between. This CDR3 is 14 amino acids long. The germline V gene has CDR1 SGHTA and CDR2 FQGNSA. The CDR3 reads CASSLATDPYEQYF. The CDR3 DNA reads TGTGCCAGCAGCTTAGCGACAGACCCCTACGAGCAGTACTTC.

This clone turned up a few times. The chain couples TRBV19 to TRBJ1-2; TRBD1 agrees at 10 bases. Germline lookup yields CDR1 LNHDA and CDR2 SQIVND (reference sequence). The CDR3 runs 13 residues. The trim removed 7 bases at V and 6 bases at J, leaving 5 bases unmatched. The CDR3 DNA reads as TGTGCCAGTATGGGGGACAGGGGCGATGGCTACACCTTC. Protein sequence: CASMGDRGDGYTF.

This clone was counted once. V and J are TRBV5-6 and TRBJ2-7; weak D call: TRBD2 (5 bases). Germline V gene data show CDR1 as SGHDT and CDR2 as YYEEEE. The CDR3 length is 17 residues. Trimming took 1 base from V and 2 from J, leaving 19 bases between them. DNA for the CDR3: TGTGCCAGCAGCTTGTTTTGGCAGGCCAGCGGTCCCTACGAGCAGTACTTC. It codes for CASSLFWQASGPYEQYF.

The CDR3 coding sequence is TGCAGCGTCGTCCCGGGACAGGGGGGCCTTGGAGAGACCCAGTACTTC. Amino acids: CSVVPGQGGLGETQYF. The chain joins TRBV29-1 to TRBJ2-5, with TRBD1 matching 11 bases. This CDR3 spans 16 amino acids. CDR1 and CDR2 (germline): SQVTM, ANQGSEA. Trimming cost V 6 bases and J 4 bases; bases outside gene matches: 13.

The J gene is TRBJ2-2, the V gene TRBV5-4; D is undetermined. CDR1 SGHNT and CDR2 YYREEE come from the germline V gene (reference sequence). CDR3 length: 12 amino acids. Trimming left V 4 bases short and J 1 base short, with 2 bases between. CDR3 loop: CASSKNTGELFF. CDR3 nucleotide sequence: TGTGCCAGCAGCAAGAACACCGGGGAGCTGTTTTTT.

This chain's CDR3 is CASTQRRWAEAEEVQPQHF. The CDR3 coding sequence is TGTGCCAGCACTCAACGGAGGTGGGCAGAAGCAGAGGAGGTTCAGCCCCAGCATTTT. The rearrangement joins TRBV28 to TRBJ1-5; D uncertain. The germline V gene has CDR1 MDHEN and CDR2 SYDVKM. Trimming took 7 bases from V and 6 from J, leaving 31 bases between them. The CDR3 contains 19 residues. Filled out from reference TRBV28 and TRBJ1-5, the complete variable domain reads DVKVTQSSRYLVKRTGEKVFLECVQDMDHENMFWYRQDPGLGLRLIYFSYDVKMKEKGDIPEGYSVSREKKERFSLILESASTNQTSMYLCASTQRRWAEAEEVQPQHFGDGTRLSIL.

This chain uses TRBV7-9 with TRBJ2-1; TRBD1 is a possible D gene (5 bases). Trimming shortened V by 4 bases and J by 9 bases, and 10 bases separated the two germline ends. This CDR3 contains 12 residues. Per the germline V gene, CDR1 is SEHNR and CDR2 is FQNEAQ (reference sequence). The CDR3 sequence: CASSSRDVEQFF. The CDR3 nucleotides are TGTGCCAGCAGCTCCAGGGATGTTGAGCAGTTCTTC. Full variable domain (missing parts from reference TRBV7-9 and TRBJ2-1): DTGVSQNPRHKITKRGQNVTFRCDPISEHNRLYWYRQTLGQGPEFLTYFQNEAQLEKSRLLSDRFSAERPKGSFSTLEIQRTEQGDSAMYLCASSSRDVEQFFGPGTRLTVL.

The chain joins TRBV2 to TRBJ1-4; 10 nucleotides agree with TRBD1. The CDR3 is 16 amino acids. Germline CDR1 reads SNHLY; CDR2 reads FYNNEI. Losses at the gene ends were 4 bases for V and 7 bases for J; bases not matched to a gene: 9. CDR3 nucleotides: TGTGCCAGCAGTGTAAACGAGGGACAGGGGAGTGAAAAACTGTTTTTT. Amino acids: CASSVNEGQGSEKLFF. The whole variable domain, remainder taken from reference TRBV2 and TRBJ1-4, is EPEVTQTPSHQVTQMGQEVILRCVPISNHLYFYWYRQILGQKVEFLVSFYNNEISEKSEIFDDQFSVERPDGSNFTLKIRSTKLEDSAMYFCASSVNEGQGSEKLFFGSGTQLSVL.

CDR3 loop: CASSARDRGREQYF. The CDR3 DNA sequence: TGTGCCAGCAGCGCAAGGGACAGGGGGCGCGAGCAGTACTTC. The chain is built from TRBV7-2 and TRBJ2-7, with 12 bases lining up with TRBD1. Trimming took 5 bases from V and 6 from J; bases not matched to a gene: 5. Looked up from germline, CDR1 is SGHTA and CDR2 is FQGNSA. CDR3 length: 14 residues. The full variable domain, completed using reference TRBV7-2 and TRBJ2-7, is GAGVSQSPSNKVTEKGKDVELRCDPISGHTALYWYRQSLGQGLEFLIYFQGNSAPDKSGLPSDRFSAERTGGSVSTLTIQRTQQEDSAVYLCASSARDRGREQYFGPGTRLTVT.

V and J are TRBV28 and TRBJ1-4; 9 bases agree with TRBD1. The CDR3 is made up of 14 amino acids. From germline, CDR1 is MDHEN and CDR2 SYDVKM. V shed 6 bases, J shed 7 bases, and the junction held 6 bases outside the gene matches. CDR3 in DNA: TGTGCCAGCAGGGCGGGACAGGGAGGTGAAAAACTGTTTTTT. Its protein product is CASRAGQGGEKLFF.

The genes are TRBV5-1 and TRBJ2-6; 8 nucleotides agree with TRBD1. The germline gives CDR1 SGHRS, CDR2 YFSETQ. This CDR3 has 16 amino acids. V trimming: 3 bases; J trimming: 0 bases; junction bases outside the gene matches: 2. CDR3 in DNA: TGCGCCAGCAGCTGGGACAGGCCCTCTGGGGCCAACGTCCTGACTTTC. It is translated as CASSWDRPSGANVLTF.

This clone was seen once. This rearrangement joins TRBV7-2 to TRBJ2-1; D tentatively reads TRBD1 or TRBD2 (5 bases each). The CDR3 contains 13 residues. Trimming shortened V by 5 bases and J by 4 bases, and 9 bases separated the two germline ends. CDR1 and CDR2 (germline): SGHTA, FQGNSA. The CDR3 protein is CASSTGPYNEQFF. CDR3 coding DNA: TGTGCCAGCAGCACGGGACCATACAATGAGCAGTTCTTC.

This chain links TRBV18 with TRBJ1-1; tentative D call: TRBD1 (5 bases). The CDR3 has 14 residues. Germline CDR1 reads KGHSH; CDR2 reads LQKENI. V gave up 3 bases and J gave up 1 base, with 9 bases separating them. The CDR3 protein is CASSPWDQNTEAFF. The DNA for the CDR3 is TGTGCCAGCTCACCCTGGGACCAGAACACTGAAGCTTTCTTT.

The chain is built from TRBV12-2 and TRBJ1-6; the table names TRBD1, a call not compared with the DNA. TRBV12-2 is a documented pseudogene. The CDR3 contains 16 residues. The CDR3 nucleotides read TGTGCAAGTCGCTTAGTTCGTGCAGGGATTAATTCACCCCTCCACTTT. Translating it yields CASRLVRAGINSPLHF.

The chain joins TRBV28 to TRBJ1-2; D remains unclear. This CDR3 contains 12 residues. The V end was cut by 7 bases, the J end by 1 base, with 7 bases between. Germline CDR1 is MDHEN and CDR2 is SYDVKM. In DNA, the CDR3 is TGTGCCAGCACCAATATTAACTATGGCTACACCTTC. This sequence encodes CASTNINYGYTF.

The chain joins TRBV28 to TRBJ1-1; possibly TRBD1 for D (5 bases). The CDR3 has 14 residues. The germline V gene encodes CDR1 MDHEN and CDR2 SYDVKM. Trimming cost V 7 bases and J 5 bases, with 17 bases left between them. CDR3 bases: TGTGCCAGCACCCTTTCCGGGGGAGGGACTGAAGCTTTCTTT. Its translation: CASTLSGGGTEAFF. Looking up the rest from reference TRBV28 and TRBJ1-1 gives the full variable domain: DVKVTQSSRYLVKRTGEKVFLECVQDMDHENMFWYRQDPGLGLRLIYFSYDVKMKEKGDIPEGYSVSREKKERFSLILESASTNQTSMYLCASTLSGGGTEAFFGQGTRLTVV.

The chain employs TRBV4-3 and TRBJ2-7; 8 bases map to TRBD2. The CDR3 is 19 residues long. Trimming at V came to 1 base and at J to 6 bases, leaving 20 bases not matched to a gene. Germline assignment: CDR1 LGHNA and CDR2 YSLEER. CDR3 nucleotide sequence: TGCGCCAGCAGCCAAGGAGGCGGTAGCGGGAATCTCCCGGGGGGCGAGCAGTACTTC. It is translated as CASSQGGGSGNLPGGEQYF.

The V and J genes are TRBV19 and TRBJ1-6; perhaps TRBD1 as D (6 bases). The germline V gene encodes CDR1 LNHDA and CDR2 SQIVND (reference sequence). Between the trimmed V and J ends, which lost 6 bases and 7 bases, there was a span of 10 bases. The CDR3 has 13 residues. DNA of the CDR3: TGTGCCAGTAGCCTTCAGGGGAATTCACCCCTCCACTTT. It codes for CASSLQGNSPLHF.

This clone was found a few times. V usage is TRBV7-9 and J usage is TRBJ2-1; a weak D match, TRBD1 (5 bases). V lost 4 bases, J lost 7 bases, and 20 bases lay in between. Germline-derived CDR1 and CDR2 are SEHNR and FQNEAQ (reference sequence). The CDR3 has 16 amino acids. The CDR3, as DNA: TGTGCCAGCAGCTATAGTATCAGGGCCCCTGGAAATGAGCAGTTCTTC. As protein: CASSYSIRAPGNEQFF.

This clone was counted a few times. The V and J genes are TRBV9 and TRBJ2-1; a weak D match, TRBD2 (5 bases). Per germline, CDR1 SGDLS and CDR2 YYNGEE. CDR3 length equals 14 residues. The V and J ends lost 7 bases and 8 bases respectively, with 19 bases between them. DNA of the CDR3: TGTGCCAGCGGGAGAACCGGGAACTGGGATGAGCAGTTCTTC. Translating it yields CASGRTGNWDEQFF.

The genes are TRBV7-2 and TRBJ2-7; 15 nucleotides align to TRBD2. Per germline, CDR1 SGHTA and CDR2 FQGNSA. V shed 5 bases, J shed 0 bases, and the junction held 5 bases outside the gene matches. This CDR3 has 17 amino acids. CDR3 sequence (DNA): TGTGCCAGCAGCCCCGGGACTAGCGGGGGGCCCTCCTACGAGCAGTACTTC. It codes for CASSPGTSGGPSYEQYF.

The J gene is TRBJ2-3, the V gene TRBV7-3; D is perhaps TRBD1 (5 bases). Trimming shortened V by 2 bases and J by 1 base, and 10 bases separated the two germline ends. This CDR3 region has 15 residues. The germline V gene has CDR1 SGHTA and CDR2 FQGTGA. The CDR3, as DNA: TGTGCCAGCAGCTTAGGACAATCGGGCACAGATACGCAGTATTTT. This sequence encodes CASSLGQSGTDTQYF.

The V gene is TRBV27, the J gene TRBJ2-5; the D gene is possibly TRBD2 (5 bases). The J call may not be correct, given that the DNA end is closer to TRBJ2-7. The V gene's germline CDR1 is MNHEY and CDR2 SMNVEV (reference sequence). This CDR3 spans 14 amino acids. The CDR3 DNA is TGTGCCAGCAGCAGAGGAGGACTCTCCTACGAGCAGTACTTC. Its translation: CASSRGGLSYEQYF.

CDR3 nucleotides: TGTGCCAGCAGCCACTTCCGGGCCCTTCGTTCTGGGGCCAACGTCCTGACTTTC. This encodes CASSHFRALRSGANVLTF. V usage is TRBV7-9 and J usage is TRBJ2-6; D unresolved. The CDR3 has 18 residues. Germline V gene sequence: CDR1 SEHNR, CDR2 FQNEAQ (reference sequence). V was clipped by 5 bases and J by 1 base, with 18 bases between them.